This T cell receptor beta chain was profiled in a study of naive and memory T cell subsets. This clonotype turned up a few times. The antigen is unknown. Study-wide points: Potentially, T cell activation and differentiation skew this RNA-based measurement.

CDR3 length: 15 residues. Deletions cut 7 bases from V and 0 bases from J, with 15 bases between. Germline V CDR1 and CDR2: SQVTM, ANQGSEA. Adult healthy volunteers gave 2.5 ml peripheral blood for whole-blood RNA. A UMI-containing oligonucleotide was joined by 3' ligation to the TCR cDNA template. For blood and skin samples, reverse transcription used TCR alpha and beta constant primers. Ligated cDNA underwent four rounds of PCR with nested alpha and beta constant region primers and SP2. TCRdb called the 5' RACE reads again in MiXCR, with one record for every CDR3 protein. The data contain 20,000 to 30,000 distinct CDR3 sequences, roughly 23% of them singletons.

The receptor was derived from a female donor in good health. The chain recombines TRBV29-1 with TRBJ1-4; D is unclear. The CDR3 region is CSAVGTPTTNEKLFF. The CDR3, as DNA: TGCAGCGCGGTGGGTACTCCGACAACTAATGAAAAACTGTTTTTT.